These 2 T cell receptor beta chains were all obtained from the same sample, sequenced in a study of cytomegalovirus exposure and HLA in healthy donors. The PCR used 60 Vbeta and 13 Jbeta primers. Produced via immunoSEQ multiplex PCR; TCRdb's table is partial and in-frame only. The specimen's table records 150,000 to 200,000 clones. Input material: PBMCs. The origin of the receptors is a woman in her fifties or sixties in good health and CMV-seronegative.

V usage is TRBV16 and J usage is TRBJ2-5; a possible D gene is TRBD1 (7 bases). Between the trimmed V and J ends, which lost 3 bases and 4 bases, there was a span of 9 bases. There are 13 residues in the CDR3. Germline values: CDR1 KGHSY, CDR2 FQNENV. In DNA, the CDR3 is TGTGCCAGCAGCCAGCAGGGGGGAGAGACCCAGTACTTC. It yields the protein CASSQQGGETQYF. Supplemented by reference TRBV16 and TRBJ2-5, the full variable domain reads GEEVAQTPKHLVRGEGQKAKLYCAPIKGHSYVFWYQQVLKNEFKFLISFQNENVFDETGMPKERFSAKCLPNSPCSLEIQATKLEDSAVYFCASSQQGGETQYFGPGTRLLVL.

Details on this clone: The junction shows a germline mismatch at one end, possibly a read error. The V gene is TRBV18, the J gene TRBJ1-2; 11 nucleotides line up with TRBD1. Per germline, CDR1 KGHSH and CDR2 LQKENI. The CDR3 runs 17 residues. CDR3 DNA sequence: TGTGCCAGCTCTCCACCCGGGGACAGGGGGTTACCGGGTGGCTACACCTTC. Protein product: CASSPPGDRGLPGGYTF.